A selection of T cell receptor beta chains follows, all from one sample in a study of T cell changes during pregnancy in multiple sclerosis. The repertoire was sequenced with immunoSEQ multiplex PCR; TCRdb's copy has only in-frame clones and lacks some. The repertoire holds around 69,000 clones, over 85% seen once, with about 1.2% in the top ten. This specimen consisted of peripheral blood, obtained in the third trimester of pregnancy. All receptors come from a female donor with multiple sclerosis, enrolled in a pregnancy study. CDR3s include the opening cysteine and the closing phenylalanine or tryptophan. D genes are given only for firm matches. Size values are once, few and many counts, or a class for expanded clones, and some rows have none.

>13|TRBV10-3|once|NA|TRBJ2-2
TGTGCCGTAAGGGCGGGGTCCACCGGGGAGCTGTTTTTT
CAVRAGSTGELFF
>13|TRBV29-1|NA|NA|TRBJ2-7
TGCAGCGTCGTTGGGTTAGGGGATTACGAGCAGTACTTC
CSVVGLGDYEQYF
>15|TRBV9|NA|TRBD2|TRBJ2-7
TGTGCCAGCAGCGGGGGACTAGCGCTGTCCTACGAGCAGTACTTC
CASSGGLALSYEQYF
>17|TRBV7-9|NA|TRBD1|TRBJ2-5
TGTGCCAGCAGCTTATACCCCTGGACAGGGAAGATAGAGACCCAGTACTTC
CASSLYPWTGKIETQYF
>16|TRBV7-6|NA|NA|TRBJ1-1
TGTGCCAGCAGCTTAGCCCCGTCCACAGCGGGCACTGAAGCTTTCTTT
CASSLAPSTAGTEAFF
>17|TRBV19|NA|NA|TRBJ1-4
TGTGCCAGTAGTTCCACCGGGATCGGCCCCACTAATGAAAAACTGTTTTTT
CASSSTGIGPTNEKLFF
>14|TRBV7-7|NA|TRBD2|TRBJ2-1
TGTGCCAGCAGCCTCACCGGGACTACCAATGAGCAGTTCTTC
CASSLTGTTNEQFF
>17|TRBV14|NA|NA|TRBJ2-5
TGTGCCAGCAGCCAAGACCGACCCCATGACAGTCAAGAGACCCAGTACTTC
CASSQDRPHDSQETQYF
>13|TRBV30|NA|NA|TRBJ1-4
TGTGCCTGGAGGACCCTCGCGGGTGAAAAACTGTTTTTT
CAWRTLAGEKLFF
>13|TRBV2|NA|NA|TRBJ2-7
TGTGCCAGCAGTTCGGACAGTGTCGCCGAGCAGTACTTC
CASSSDSVAEQYF
>18|TRBV23-1|NA|TRBD2|TRBJ2-3
TGCGCCAGCAGCTGGAAGGCCGGGACTAGCGGGAGGGGGGATACGCAGTATTTT
CASSWKAGTSGRGDTQYF
>14|TRBV4-3|NA|TRBD1|TRBJ2-7
TGCGCCAGCAGCCAAGAGGACAGGGGTTACGAGCAGTACTTC
CASSQEDRGYEQYF
>14|TRBV27|NA|TRBD2|TRBJ2-5
TGTGCCAGCAGCGAATTAGCGGGATTGGAGACCCAGTACTTC
CASSELAGLETQYF
>15|TRBV7-3|NA|TRBD2|TRBJ2-7
TGTGCCAGCAGCCCCAGTCCGAGCGGGGGTTACGAGCAGTACTTC
CASSPSPSGGYEQYF
>18|TRBV6-4|once|NA|TRBJ2-7
TGTGCCAGCAGTGACATACAGTTTGCATCCATGACCACCTACGAGCAGTACTTC
CASSDIQFASMTTYEQYF
>15|TRBV6-5|NA|NA|TRBJ1-4
TGTGCCAGCAGTGGGGGGTTGTTGACTAATGAAAAACTGTTTTTT
CASSGGLLTNEKLFF
>15|TRBV5-1|NA|NA|TRBJ1-1
TGCGCCAGCAGCTCAACATCCTTCGAGAACACTGAAGCTTTCTTT
CASSSTSFENTEAFF
>14|TRBV29-1|NA|NA|TRBJ1-1
TGCAGCGTTGGGGGACACACCATGAACACTGAAGCTTTCTTT
CSVGGHTMNTEAFF
>13|TRBV5-1|NA|TRBD2|TRBJ2-2
TGCGCCAGCAGCTTGGAGCGGGGAGGGGAGCTGTTTTTT
CASSLERGGELFF
>13|TRBV4-3|NA|NA|TRBJ2-3
TGCGCCAGCCGCCCGAGGGGCACAGATACGCAGTATTTT
CASRPRGTDTQYF
>14|TRBV28|NA|NA|TRBJ2-5
TGTGCCAGCAGCACTGGGACACAACAAGAGACCCAGTACTTC
CASSTGTQQETQYF
>13|TRBV5-4|NA|NA|TRBJ2-1
TGTGCCAGCAGCTTGGTTGAGAGCTGGGAGCAGTTCTTC
CASSLVESWEQFF
>15|TRBV4-2|NA|TRBD2|TRBJ2-5
TGTGCCAGCAGCCAACTAGCGGGAGGCCAAGAGACCCAGTACTTC
CASSQLAGGQETQYF
>12|TRBV18|NA|NA|TRBJ2-1
TGTGCCAGCTCACCAAAGCCCAATGAGCAGTTCTTC
CASSPKPNEQFF
>14|TRBV6-4|NA|NA|TRBJ1-3
TGTGCCAGCAACTCGGGAAACTCTGGAAACACCATATATTTT
CASNSGNSGNTIYF
>15|TRBV28|NA|TRBD1|TRBJ1-1
TGTGCCAGCAACCAAGGTGGACAGGGTGGCACTGAAGCTTTCTTT
CASNQGGQGGTEAFF
>16|TRBV7-9|NA|NA|TRBJ1-1
TGTGCCAGCAGCACACCTCCGGGACACCTAAACACTGAAGCTTTCTTT
CASSTPPGHLNTEAFF
>11|TRBV2|few|NA|TRBJ2-7
TGTGCCAGCAGGAGCCCCTACGAGCAGTACTTC
CASRSPYEQYF
>14|TRBV18|once|TRBD1|TRBJ2-7
TGTGCCAGCTCCCGTGACAGGGGTGCGTACGAGCAGTACTTC
CASSRDRGAYEQYF
>14|TRBV6-5|few|NA|TRBJ2-4
TGTGCCAGCAGGTCGGGACAAACCAAAAACATTCAGTACTTC
CASRSGQTKNIQYF
>15|TRBV28|few|NA|TRBJ2-7
TGTGCCAGCAGCCACCGAACCACAGAAACCTACGAGCAGTACTTC
CASSHRTTETYEQYF
>11|TRBV28|NA|NA|TRBJ2-7
TGTGCCAGCAGTTCCGCCTACGAGCAGTACTTC
CASSSAYEQYF
>14|TRBV29-1|NA|TRBD2|TRBJ2-7
TGCAGCGTTTCTCGACTAGCGGGAGGGCCCCAGCAGTACTTC
CSVSRLAGGPQQYF
>16|TRBV28|NA|TRBD1|TRBJ1-1
TGTGCCAGCAGTTTCCACCCAGGGACAGGGAACACTGAAGCTTTCTTT
CASSFHPGTGNTEAFF
>13|TRBV27|NA|TRBD2|TRBJ2-3
TGTGCCAGCTGCCGGGGGGGTACAGATACGCAGTATTTT
CASCRGGTDTQYF
>14|TRBV27|NA|TRBD1|TRBJ1-2
TGTGCCAGCTGCCCCTCGGGGACAGCCTATGGCTACACCTTC
CASCPSGTAYGYTF
>13|TRBV29-1|NA|NA|TRBJ1-3
TGCAGCGTTTCCGACAGATTAGGAAACACCATATATTTT
CSVSDRLGNTIYF
>16|TRBV10-3|NA|NA|TRBJ2-7
TGTGCCATCAGTGAGTCGGACAGAAGGAGCTCCTACGAGCAGTACTTC
CAISESDRRSSYEQYF
>17|TRBV7-3|few|TRBD2|TRBJ2-1
TGTGCCAGCAGCTCGAGTAGCGGGAGGGCCTCCTACAATGAGCAGTTCTTC
CASSSSSGRASYNEQFF
>14|TRBV5-1|NA|NA|TRBJ2-4
TGCGCCAGCAGCTCAGGGTCAGCCAAAAACATTCAGTACTTC
CASSSGSAKNIQYF
>14|TRBV27|NA|TRBD1|TRBJ2-7
TGTGCCAGCAGTTTAAGTGACAGGGGCTACGAGCAGTACTTC
CASSLSDRGYEQYF
>19|TRBV21-1|NA|NA|TRBJ2-7
TGTGCCAGCAGCACGAATACTAGCGGGAGGGCCGTATCCCTCCTCGAGCAGTACTTC
CASSTNTSGRAVSLLEQYF
>16|TRBV12-5|NA|TRBD1|TRBJ2-7
TGTGCTAGTGGTTTGGTTATAGGACAGGGGCCCTACGAGCAGTACTTC
CASGLVIGQGPYEQYF
>16|TRBV5-1|NA|TRBD2|TRBJ2-7
TGCGCCAGCAGCCCCGAGAGCGGGAGGAGCCTACGAGGGCAGTACTTC
CASSPESGRSLRGQYF
>15|TRBV7-2|NA|TRBD1|TRBJ2-1
TGTGCCAGCAGGGCGGGACAGGGGCCCTACAATGAGCAGTTCTTC
CASRAGQGPYNEQFF
>17|TRBV5-4|NA|TRBD2|TRBJ2-1
TGTGCCAGCAGCTCCCCCGAGCGGGGAGGGGCCTACAATGAGCAGTTCTTC
CASSSPERGGAYNEQFF
>14|TRBV7-7|NA|TRBD1|TRBJ2-1
TGTGCCAGCAGCTTAGGATACAGGGGCGATGAGCAGTTCTTC
CASSLGYRGDEQFF
>14|TRBV7-2|NA|TRBD2|TRBJ2-1
TGTGCCAGCAGCTTAGTTAGCCTAGCGGGCCCGCAGTTCTTC
CASSLVSLAGPQFF
>17|TRBV21-1|NA|NA|TRBJ1-1
TGTGCCAGCAGCAACCCCCCCCACAGGGAGAGGCGGATTGAAGCTTTCTTT
CASSNPPHRERRIEAFF
>17|TRBV7-2|NA|TRBD2|TRBJ2-3
TGTGCCAGCAGCTCGACCGCACTAGCGGGGCGCACAGATACGCAGTATTTT
CASSSTALAGRTDTQYF
>14|TRBV5-1|NA|NA|TRBJ2-6
TGCGCCTGTAACCCGGGATCTGGGGCCAACGTCCTGACTTTC
CACNPGSGANVLTF
>14|TRBV28|NA|NA|TRBJ1-1
TGTGCCAGCAGTCCCCCGGGGGGTAACACTGAAGCTTTCTTT
CASSPPGGNTEAFF
>14|TRBV5-4|NA|TRBD2|TRBJ2-1
TGTGCCAGCAGCTTGGCGGGCGGGAGTGGTGAGCAGTTCTTC
CASSLAGGSGEQFF
>11|TRBV29-1|NA|NA|TRBJ2-1
TGCAGCGTTGGCAGTTTCAATGAGCAGTTCTTC
CSVGSFNEQFF
>16|TRBV10-1|NA|TRBD1|TRBJ2-1
TGCGCCAGCAGTGAGTCGAACAGGGGAGCCTACAATGAGCAGTTCTTC
CASSESNRGAYNEQFF
>17|TRBV4-2|NA|TRBD2|TRBJ2-7
TGTGCCAGCAGCCCACAGCCTTTCGCTAGCGGGAGCTACGAGCAGTACTTC
CASSPQPFASGSYEQYF
>14|TRBV10-3|NA|NA|TRBJ2-2
TGTGCCATCAGGGAGTCAACTCGTCTCGGGGAGCTGTTTTTT
CAIRESTRLGELFF
>15|TRBV11-3|once|NA|TRBJ2-1
TGTGCCAGCAGCTTAGCGGGAGTGACCTACAATGAGCAGTTCTTC
CASSLAGVTYNEQFF
>12|TRBV18|NA|NA|TRBJ2-3
TGTGCCAGCTCACCCCTCGTTGATACGCAGTATTTT
CASSPLVDTQYF